These T cell receptor beta chains were read from a single sample in a study of T cell changes during pregnancy in multiple sclerosis. The repertoire was sequenced with immunoSEQ multiplex PCR; TCRdb's copy has only in-frame clones and lacks some. This table holds about 67,000 clones, about nine tenths found once. The input for sequencing was peripheral blood, taken in the first trimester of pregnancy. These receptors were collected from a female donor with multiple sclerosis, enrolled in a pregnancy study. The CDR3 runs from the conserved cysteine through the conserved F or W. Each record gives: D gene, J gene, V gene, clone size, CDR3 protein, CDR3 DNA. A D gene is named only where the DNA matches it firmly. The size field is filled for only some rows; it gives once, few, many or a size class.

>NA|TRBJ1-5|TRBV7-8|few
CASSPRVDSNQPQHF
TGTGCCAGCAGCCCCCGGGTCGATAGCAATCAGCCCCAGCATTTT
>TRBD1|TRBJ1-2|TRBV4-3|NA
CASSQAWHRGFVGYGYTF
TGCGCCAGCAGCCAAGCTTGGCACAGGGGATTCGTTGGCTATGGCTACACCTTC
>NA|TRBJ1-2|TRBV14|NA
CASSQLNTRDSWESYTF
TGTGCCAGCAGCCAACTAAACACCCGGGACTCCTGGGAGAGCTACACCTTC
>NA|TRBJ2-1|TRBV30|once
CAWARLTNNEQFF
TGTGCCTGGGCCCGACTAACCAACAATGAGCAGTTCTTC
>NA|TRBJ2-7|TRBV27|NA
CASSPLGVSYEQYF
TGTGCCAGCAGTCCCCTGGGAGTCTCCTACGAGCAGTACTTC
>TRBD2|TRBJ2-7|TRBV19|NA
CASGLAGPYEQYF
TGTGCCAGTGGACTAGCGGGACCCTACGAGCAGTACTTC
>NA|TRBJ2-5|TRBV7-2|NA
CASSRREETQYF
TGTGCCAGCAGCCGCCGAGAAGAGACCCAGTACTTC
>NA|TRBJ1-1|TRBV6-5|few
CASSPRTDTEAFF
TGTGCCAGCAGTCCAAGGACAGACACTGAAGCTTTCTTT
>TRBD2|TRBJ2-3|TRBV13|NA
CASSLPGLAGGEQYF
TGTGCCAGCAGCTTGCCCGGACTAGCGGGAGGGGAGCAGTATTTT
>NA|TRBJ1-2|TRBV5-4|NA
CASSLAGVDGYTF
TGTGCCAGCAGCTTGGCAGGGGTAGATGGCTACACCTTC
>TRBD1|TRBJ2-7|TRBV18|NA
CASSRTGIAGEQYF
TGTGCCAGCTCACGGACAGGGATTGCGGGCGAGCAGTACTTC
>TRBD1|TRBJ1-3|TRBV4-3|NA
CASSQGQSSGNTIYF
TGCGCCAGCAGCCAGGGACAGAGCTCTGGAAACACCATATATTTT
>TRBD1|TRBJ2-5|TRBV5-1|NA
CASSQGQAYQETQYF
TGCGCCAGCAGTCAGGGACAGGCGTACCAAGAGACCCAGTACTTC
>NA|TRBJ2-7|TRBV10-2|few
CASSDWQSFSYEQYF
TGCGCCAGCAGTGACTGGCAGTCGTTCTCCTACGAGCAGTACTTC
>NA|TRBJ2-5|TRBV6-1|NA
CASSESTGTQETQYF
TGTGCCAGCAGTGAATCTACAGGGACCCAAGAGACCCAGTACTTC
>NA|TRBJ2-4|TRBV11-2|NA
CASSTFRGARNIQYF
TGTGCCAGCAGCACCTTTCGGGGGGCGCGTAACATTCAGTACTTC
>TRBD1|TRBJ2-1|TRBV5-6|NA
CASSPTGAIQFF
TGTGCCAGCAGCCCCACAGGGGCAATACAATTCTTC
>TRBD1|TRBJ1-1|TRBV10-3|NA
CAISVYLDREAFF
TGTGCCATCAGTGTTTACTTGGACAGGGAAGCTTTCTTT
>TRBD1|TRBJ1-2|TRBV19|NA
CASSMGPGGVYGYTF
TGTGCCAGTAGTATGGGCCCAGGGGGCGTCTATGGCTACACCTTC
>NA|TRBJ1-2|TRBV7-2|NA
CASSPETDNYGYTF
TGTGCCAGCAGCCCAGAGACAGATAACTATGGCTACACCTTC
>TRBD1|TRBJ2-7|TRBV19|NA
CASRPTGQGVWYEQYF
TGTGCCAGTAGACCCACAGGACAGGGGGTTTGGTACGAGCAGTACTTC
>TRBD2|TRBJ2-1|TRBV25-1|many
CASSELGGRAGYNEQFF
TGTGCCAGCAGTGAATTGGGCGGGAGGGCAGGTTACAATGAGCAGTTCTTC
>NA|TRBJ2-7|TRBV7-2|once
CASIPVPGPSYEQYF
TGTGCCAGCATACCGGTGCCAGGCCCTTCCTACGAGCAGTACTTC